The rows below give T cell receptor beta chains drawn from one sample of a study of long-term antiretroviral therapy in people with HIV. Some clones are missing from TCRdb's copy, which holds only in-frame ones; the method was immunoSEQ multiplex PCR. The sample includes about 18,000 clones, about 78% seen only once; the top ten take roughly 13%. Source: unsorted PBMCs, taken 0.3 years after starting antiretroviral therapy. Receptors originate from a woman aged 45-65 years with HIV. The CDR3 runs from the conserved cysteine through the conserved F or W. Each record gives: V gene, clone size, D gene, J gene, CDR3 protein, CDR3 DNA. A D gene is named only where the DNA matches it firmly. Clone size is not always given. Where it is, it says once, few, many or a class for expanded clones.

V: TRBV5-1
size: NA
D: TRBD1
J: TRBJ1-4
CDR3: CASRTGLNEKLFF
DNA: TGCGCCAGCAGGACAGGGTTGAATGAAAAACTGTTTTTT

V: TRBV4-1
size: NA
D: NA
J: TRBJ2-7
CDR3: CASSQARHDEQYF
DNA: TGCGCCAGCAGCCAAGCCCGACATGACGAGCAGTACTTC

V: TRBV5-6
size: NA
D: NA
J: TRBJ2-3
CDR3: CASSWEDTDTQYF
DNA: TGTGCCAGCAGCTGGGAAGACACAGATACGCAGTATTTT

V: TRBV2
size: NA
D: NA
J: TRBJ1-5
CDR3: CASTPGGQPQHF
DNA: TGTGCCAGCACCCCTGGGGGGCAGCCCCAGCATTTT

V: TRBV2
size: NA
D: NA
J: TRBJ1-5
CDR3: CASAAGSFRNQPQHF
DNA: TGTGCCAGCGCCGCAGGGTCCTTTCGGAATCAGCCCCAGCATTTT

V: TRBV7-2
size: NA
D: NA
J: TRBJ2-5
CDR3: CASSLARETQYF
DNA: TGTGCCAGCAGCTTAGCGCGAGAGACCCAGTACTTC

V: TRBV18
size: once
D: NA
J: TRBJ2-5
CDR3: CASRDSWETQYF
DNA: TGTGCCAGCCGGGACTCGTGGGAGACCCAGTACTTC

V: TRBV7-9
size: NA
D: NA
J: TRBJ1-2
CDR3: CASSSGQSSYTF
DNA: TGTGCCAGCAGCTCTGGACAGTCGAGCTACACCTTC

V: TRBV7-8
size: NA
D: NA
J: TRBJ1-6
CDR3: CASSLGGRSYNSPLHF
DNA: TGTGCCAGCAGCTTAGGGGGTCGCTCCTATAATTCACCCCTCCACTTT

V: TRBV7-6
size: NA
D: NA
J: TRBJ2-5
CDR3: CASSLAAASSQETQYF
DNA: TGTGCCAGCAGCTTAGCGGCTGCCTCCTCCCAAGAGACCCAGTACTTC

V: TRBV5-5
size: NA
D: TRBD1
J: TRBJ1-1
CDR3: CASSLGVGTGSTYTEAFF
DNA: TGTGCCAGCAGCTTGGGGGTCGGGACAGGGTCGACGTACACTGAAGCTTTCTTT

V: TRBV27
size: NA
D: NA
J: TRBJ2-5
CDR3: CASTRNGGPQETQYF
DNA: TGTGCCAGCACCCGGAACGGCGGGCCTCAAGAGACCCAGTACTTC

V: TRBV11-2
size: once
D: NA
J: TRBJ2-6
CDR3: CASSLIGGRSGANVLTF
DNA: TGTGCCAGCAGCCTTATAGGGGGGAGATCTGGGGCCAACGTCCTGACTTTC

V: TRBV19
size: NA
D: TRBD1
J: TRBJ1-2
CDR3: CASSIRYRGNGYTF
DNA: TGTGCCAGTAGTATTCGCTACAGGGGTAATGGCTACACCTTC

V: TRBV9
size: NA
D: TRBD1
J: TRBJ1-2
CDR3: CASSAQTGRKGYTF
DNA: TGTGCCAGCAGCGCCCAGACAGGGAGGAAGGGCTACACCTTC

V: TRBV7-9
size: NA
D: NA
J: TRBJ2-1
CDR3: CASSPPGQYSVEQFF
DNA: TGTGCCAGCAGCCCCCCCGGACAGTACTCGGTAGAGCAGTTCTTC

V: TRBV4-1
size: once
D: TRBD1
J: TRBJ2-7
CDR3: CASSQAQGYEQYF
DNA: TGCGCCAGCAGCCAAGCACAGGGGTATGAGCAGTACTTC

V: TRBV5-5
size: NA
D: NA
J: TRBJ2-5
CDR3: CASSFRNRETQYF
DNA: TGTGCCAGCAGCTTCCGGAACAGGGAGACCCAGTACTTC

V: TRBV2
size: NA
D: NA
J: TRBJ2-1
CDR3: CASIVTEYNEQFF
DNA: TGTGCCAGCATCGTGACTGAGTACAATGAGCAGTTCTTC

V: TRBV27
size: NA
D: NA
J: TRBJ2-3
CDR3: CASSFEPLTDTQYF
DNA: TGTGCCAGCAGTTTTGAGCCACTCACAGATACGCAGTATTTT

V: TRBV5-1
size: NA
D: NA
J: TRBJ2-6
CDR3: CASSGEHSGANVLTF
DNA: TGCGCCAGCAGCGGGGAACACTCTGGGGCCAACGTCCTGACTTTC

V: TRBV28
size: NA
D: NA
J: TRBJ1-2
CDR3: CASSRQRAGGYTF
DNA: TGTGCCAGCAGCCGACAGCGGGCGGGTGGCTACACCTTC

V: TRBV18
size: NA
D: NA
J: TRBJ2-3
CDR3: CASFTTGTDTQYF
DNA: TGTGCCAGCTTTACTACTGGCACAGATACGCAGTATTTT

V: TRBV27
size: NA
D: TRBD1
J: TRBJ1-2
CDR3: CASSPEQGARGYTF
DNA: TGTGCCAGCAGTCCTGAGCAGGGGGCGCGCGGCTACACCTTC

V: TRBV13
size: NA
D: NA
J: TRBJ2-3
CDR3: CASSSGRHPSTDTQYF
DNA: TGTGCCAGCAGCTCCGGACGGCATCCTAGCACAGATACGCAGTATTTT

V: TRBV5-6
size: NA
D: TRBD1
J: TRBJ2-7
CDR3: CASSRTGAGYEQYF
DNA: TGTGCCAGCAGCCGGACAGGTGCCGGCTACGAGCAGTACTTC

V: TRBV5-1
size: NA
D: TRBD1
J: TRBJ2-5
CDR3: CASSFDRGRETQYF
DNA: TGCGCCAGCAGCTTTGACAGGGGAAGGGAGACCCAGTACTTC

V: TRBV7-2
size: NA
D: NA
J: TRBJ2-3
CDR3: CASSLGFFEPDTQYF
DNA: TGTGCCAGCAGCTTAGGTTTTTTCGAGCCAGATACGCAGTATTTT

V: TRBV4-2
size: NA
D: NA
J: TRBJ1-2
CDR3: CASSQAGTYGNYGYTF
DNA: TGTGCCAGCAGCCAAGCGGGAACTTACGGGAACTATGGCTACACCTTC

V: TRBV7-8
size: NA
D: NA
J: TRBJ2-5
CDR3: CASSENQETQYF
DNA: TGTGCCAGCTCGGAGAACCAAGAGACCCAGTACTTC

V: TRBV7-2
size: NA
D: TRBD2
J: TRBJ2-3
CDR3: CASSSRGVSTDTQYF
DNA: TGTGCCAGCAGCTCGCGGGGGGTCAGCACAGATACGCAGTATTTT

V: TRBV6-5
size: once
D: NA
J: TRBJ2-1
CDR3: CASSYSRGNEQFF
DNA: TGTGCCAGCAGTTACTCAAGGGGTAATGAGCAGTTCTTC

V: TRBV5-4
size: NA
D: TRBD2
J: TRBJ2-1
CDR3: CASSLAGASGGNEQFF
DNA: TGTGCCAGCAGCTTGGCCGGGGCTAGCGGGGGGAATGAGCAGTTCTTC

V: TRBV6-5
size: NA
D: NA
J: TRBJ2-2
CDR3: CASSYLGELFF
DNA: TGTGCCAGCAGTTACCTAGGGGAGCTGTTTTTT

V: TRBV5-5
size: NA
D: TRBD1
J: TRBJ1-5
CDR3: CASRRTGGESNQPQHF
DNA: TGTGCCAGCAGAAGGACAGGGGGCGAGAGCAATCAGCCCCAGCATTTT

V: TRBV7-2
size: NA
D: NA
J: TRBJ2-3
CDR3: CASSLTGDADTQYF
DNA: TGTGCCAGCAGCTTAACGGGTGACGCAGATACGCAGTATTTT

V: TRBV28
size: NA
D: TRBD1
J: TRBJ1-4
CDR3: CASSPRGTGTEKLFF
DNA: TGTGCCAGCAGTCCGCGGGGGACAGGGACTGAAAAACTGTTTTTT

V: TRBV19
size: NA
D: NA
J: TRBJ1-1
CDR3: CASMAVVTEAFF
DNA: TGTGCCAGTATGGCGGTTGTCACTGAAGCTTTCTTT

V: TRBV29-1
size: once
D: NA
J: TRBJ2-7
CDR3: CSVVDYYEQYF
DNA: TGCAGCGTTGTTGATTATTACGAGCAGTACTTC

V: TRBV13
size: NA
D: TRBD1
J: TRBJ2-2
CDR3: CASSYRGGAGELFF
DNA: TGTGCCAGCAGCTACAGGGGTGGGGCCGGGGAGCTGTTTTTT

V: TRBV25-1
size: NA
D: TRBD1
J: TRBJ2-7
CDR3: CASSDRDSPYEQYF
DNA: TGTGCCAGCAGTGACAGGGACAGCCCCTACGAGCAGTACTTC

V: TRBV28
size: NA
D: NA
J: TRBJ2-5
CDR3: CASSTPVGPRVETQYF
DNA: TGTGCCAGCAGTACCCCCGTAGGACCTCGTGTAGAGACCCAGTACTTC

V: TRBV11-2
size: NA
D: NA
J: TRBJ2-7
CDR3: CASSLGITTYEQYF
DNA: TGTGCCAGCAGCTTAGGTATCACTACCTACGAGCAGTACTTC

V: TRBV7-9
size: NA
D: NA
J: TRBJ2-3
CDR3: CASSLTGGADTQYF
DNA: TGTGCCAGCAGCTTAACTGGGGGCGCAGATACGCAGTATTTT

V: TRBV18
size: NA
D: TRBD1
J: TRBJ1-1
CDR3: CASSAGQGADEAFF
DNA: TGTGCCAGCTCTGCTGGACAGGGGGCAGATGAAGCTTTCTTT

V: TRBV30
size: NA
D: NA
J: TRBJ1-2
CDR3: CAWSSGVGYTF
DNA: TGTGCCTGGAGTTCGGGGGTCGGCTACACCTTC

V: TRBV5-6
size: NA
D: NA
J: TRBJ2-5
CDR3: CASSSTLYQETQYF
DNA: TGTGCCAGCAGCTCTACATTGTACCAAGAGACCCAGTACTTC

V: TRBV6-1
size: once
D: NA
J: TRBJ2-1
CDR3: CASSEGPLLRFF
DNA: TGTGCCAGCAGTGAAGGTCCCTTATTACGGTTCTTC

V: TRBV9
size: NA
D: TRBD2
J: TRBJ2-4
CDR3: CASSVGGGSNLAKNIQYF
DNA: TGTGCCAGCAGCGTAGGGGGGGGGTCGAACCTAGCCAAAAACATTCAGTACTTC

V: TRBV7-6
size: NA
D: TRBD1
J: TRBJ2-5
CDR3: CASSRHRTGDQETQYF
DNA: TGTGCCAGCAGCCGACACCGGACAGGGGACCAAGAGACCCAGTACTTC

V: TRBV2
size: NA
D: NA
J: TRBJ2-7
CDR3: CASSPTYEQYF
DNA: TGTGCCAGCAGTCCCACCTACGAGCAGTACTTC

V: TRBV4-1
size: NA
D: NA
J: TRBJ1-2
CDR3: CASSQVVAIGLHGYTF
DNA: TGCGCCAGCAGCCAAGTAGTAGCGATCGGTCTGCATGGCTACACTTTC

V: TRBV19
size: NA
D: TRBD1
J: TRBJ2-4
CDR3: CASGSGQVNIQYF
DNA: TGTGCCAGTGGCTCCGGACAGGTGAACATTCAGTACTTC

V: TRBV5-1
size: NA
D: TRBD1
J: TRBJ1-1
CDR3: CASSLQTGGIMNTEAFF
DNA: TGCGCCAGCAGCTTGCAGACAGGGGGCATTATGAACACTGAAGCTTTCTTT

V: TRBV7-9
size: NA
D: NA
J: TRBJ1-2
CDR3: CASSHRNLEVYGYTF
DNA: TGTGCCAGCAGCCACCGCAATCTCGAGGTCTACGGCTACACCTTC

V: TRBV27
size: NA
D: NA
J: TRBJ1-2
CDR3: CASRARDGGYGYTF
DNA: TGTGCCAGCAGGGCTCGGGACGGGGGCTATGGCTACACCTTC

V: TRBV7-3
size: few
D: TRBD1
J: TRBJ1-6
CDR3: CASSADRGPNSPLHF
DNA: TGTGCCAGCAGCGCCGACAGGGGCCCCAATTCACCCCTCCACTTT

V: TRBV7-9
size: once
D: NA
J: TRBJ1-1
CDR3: CASSLGTEAFF
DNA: TGTGCCAGCAGCTTGGGCACTGAAGCTTTCTTT

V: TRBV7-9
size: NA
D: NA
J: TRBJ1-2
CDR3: CASSFGERSGYTF
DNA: TGTGCCAGCAGCTTTGGGGAGAGGTCGGGCTACACCTTC